This TCR beta chain was sequenced in a study of T cell responses to AZD1222 COVID-19 vaccine. Findings and caveats of the study: Unmutated variant regions reportedly attract nearly half of all spike-specific TCRs.

The trim removed 4 bases at V and 5 bases at J, leaving 5 bases unmatched. Germline CDR1 reads SEHNR; CDR2 reads FQNEAQ (reference sequence). The length of the CDR3 is 14 residues. Libraries were prepared by immunoSEQ multiplex PCR; TCRdb keeps only in-frame clonotypes and omits some of them. The sample contains 90,000 to 120,000 clones, about 90% of which appear only once. In the case of this clone: Its matching antigen is unknown.

The clonotype was recovered from an adult in good health. The V gene is TRBV7-9, the J gene TRBJ2-1; 7 bases map to TRBD2. This sample comprised peripheral blood, obtained on day 0 of AZD1222 vaccination. CDR3 in DNA: TGTGCCAGCAGCTCGCGACTAGCCGACAATGAGCAGTTCTTC. This translates into CASSSRLADNEQFF.